This paragraph covers one T cell receptor beta chain sequence. V lost 1 base and J lost 3, with 12 bases in between. The CDR3 is made up of 15 amino acids. Germline V gene sequence: CDR1 SGHNT, CDR2 YYREEE (reference sequence). The sample is drawn from a study of cytomegalovirus exposure and HLA in healthy donors. With 60 Vbeta and 13 Jbeta primers, the PCR was carried out. Repertoires were generated with immunoSEQ multiplex PCR, while TCRdb's copy carries only in-frame clones and drops some. The sample yields 100,000 to 150,000 clones, around 80% seen once. The specimen was PBMCs. The source is a female donor in good health and CMV-seronegative. The chain combines TRBV5-4 with TRBJ2-3; a weak D match, TRBD2 (6 bases). This CDR3 is CASSLYAGMTDTQYF. The CDR3 DNA follows: TGTGCCAGCAGCTTGTATGCGGGAATGACAGATACGCAGTATTTT.